This TCR beta chain was documented in a study of blood T cell repertoires in COVID-19. Generated by immunoSEQ multiplex PCR, the TCRdb table keeps only in-frame clones and is missing some. The table includes approximately 45,000 clones, about 87% detected once. Germline CDR1 reads SGHRS; CDR2 reads YFSETQ. This CDR3 has 16 residues. Trimming removed 3 bases from V and 1 base from J, with 15 bases in between. This chain uses TRBV5-1 with TRBJ2-3; D may be TRBD1 (6 bases). The sequence derives from a human donor in a cohort sampled during active COVID-19. The sequencing sample was made of peripheral blood. CDR3 bases: TGCGCCAGCAGCTCCGCTTCCAGGGGCGGCACAGATACGCAGTATTTT. Amino acids: CASSSASRGGTDTQYF.